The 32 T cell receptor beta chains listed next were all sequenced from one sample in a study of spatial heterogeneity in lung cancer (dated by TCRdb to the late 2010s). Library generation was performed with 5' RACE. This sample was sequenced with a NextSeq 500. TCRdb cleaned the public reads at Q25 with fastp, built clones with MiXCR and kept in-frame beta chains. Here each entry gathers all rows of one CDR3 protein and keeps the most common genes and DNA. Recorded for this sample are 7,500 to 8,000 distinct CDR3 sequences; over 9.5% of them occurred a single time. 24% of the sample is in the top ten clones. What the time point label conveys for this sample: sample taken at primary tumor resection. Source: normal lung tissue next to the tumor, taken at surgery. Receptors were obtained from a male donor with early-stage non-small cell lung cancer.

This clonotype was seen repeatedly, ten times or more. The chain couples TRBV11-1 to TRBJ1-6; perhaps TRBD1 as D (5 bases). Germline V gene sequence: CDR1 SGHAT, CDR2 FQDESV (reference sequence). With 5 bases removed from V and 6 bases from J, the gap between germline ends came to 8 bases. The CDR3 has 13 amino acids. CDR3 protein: CASSPDSNSPLHF. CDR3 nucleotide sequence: TGTGCCAGCAGCCCAGACAGTAATTCACCCCTCCACTTT.

CDR3 region: CASSSGTGSEKLFF. CDR3 coding DNA: TGTGCCAGCAGTTCCGGGACGGGAAGTGAAAAACTGTTTTTT. The V and J genes are TRBV28 and TRBJ1-4; TRBD1 might be the D (5 bases). This CDR3 comprises 14 residues. The germline V gene encodes CDR1 MDHEN and CDR2 SYDVKM. V was cut by 4 bases and J by 7 bases, with 13 bases left in between.

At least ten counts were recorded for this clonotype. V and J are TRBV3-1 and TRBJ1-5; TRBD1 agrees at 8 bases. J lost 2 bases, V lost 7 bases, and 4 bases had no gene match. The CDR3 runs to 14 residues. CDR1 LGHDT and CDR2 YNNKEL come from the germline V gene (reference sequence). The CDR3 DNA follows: TGTGCCAGCACCCAGGGGGCCGGCAATCAGCCCCAGCATTTT. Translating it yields CASTQGAGNQPQHF.

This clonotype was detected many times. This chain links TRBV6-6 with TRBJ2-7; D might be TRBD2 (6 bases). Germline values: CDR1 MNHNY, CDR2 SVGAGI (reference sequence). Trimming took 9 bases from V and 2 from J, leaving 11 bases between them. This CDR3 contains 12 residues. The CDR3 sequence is CASGGTAYEQYF. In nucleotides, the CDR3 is TGTGCCAGTGGCGGGACCGCCTACGAGCAGTACTTC.

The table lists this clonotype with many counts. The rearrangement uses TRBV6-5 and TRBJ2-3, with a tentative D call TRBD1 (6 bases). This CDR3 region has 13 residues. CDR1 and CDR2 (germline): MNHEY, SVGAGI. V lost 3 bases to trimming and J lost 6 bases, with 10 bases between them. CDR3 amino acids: CASSYGTLDTQYF. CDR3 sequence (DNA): TGTGCCAGCAGTTATGGGACATTGGATACGCAGTATTTT.

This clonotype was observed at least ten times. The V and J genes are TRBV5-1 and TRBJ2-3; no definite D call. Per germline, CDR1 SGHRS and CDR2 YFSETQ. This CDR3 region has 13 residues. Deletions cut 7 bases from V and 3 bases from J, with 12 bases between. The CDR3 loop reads CASRVGRTDTQYF. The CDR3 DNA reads TGCGCCAGCCGCGTCGGACGGACAGATACGCAGTATTTT.

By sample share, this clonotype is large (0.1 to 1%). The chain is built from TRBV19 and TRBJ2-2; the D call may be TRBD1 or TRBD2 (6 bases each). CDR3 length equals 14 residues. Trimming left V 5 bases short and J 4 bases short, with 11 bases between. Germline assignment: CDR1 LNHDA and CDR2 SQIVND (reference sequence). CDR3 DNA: TGTGCCAGTAGTGTCGGGGGCCTCACCGGGGAGCTGTTTTTT. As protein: CASSVGGLTGELFF.

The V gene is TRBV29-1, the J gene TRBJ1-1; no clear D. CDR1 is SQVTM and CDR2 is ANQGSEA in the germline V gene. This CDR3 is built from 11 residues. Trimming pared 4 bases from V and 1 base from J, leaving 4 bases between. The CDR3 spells CSVGPNTEAFF. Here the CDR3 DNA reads TGCAGCGTTGGGCCGAACACTGAAGCTTTCTTT.

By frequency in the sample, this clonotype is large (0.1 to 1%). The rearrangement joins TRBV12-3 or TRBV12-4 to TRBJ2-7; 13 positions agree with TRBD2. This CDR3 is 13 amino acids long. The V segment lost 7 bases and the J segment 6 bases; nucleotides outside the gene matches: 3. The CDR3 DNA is TGTGCCAGCACCCGGACTAGCGGGGGCGAGCAGTACTTC. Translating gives CASTRTSGGEQYF.

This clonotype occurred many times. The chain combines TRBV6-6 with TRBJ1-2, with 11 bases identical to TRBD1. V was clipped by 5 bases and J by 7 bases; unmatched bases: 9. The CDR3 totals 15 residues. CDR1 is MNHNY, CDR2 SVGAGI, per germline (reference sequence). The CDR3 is CASSDRDRGVRGYTF. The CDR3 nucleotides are TGTGCCAGCAGTGACCGGGACAGGGGGGTTCGTGGCTACACCTTC.

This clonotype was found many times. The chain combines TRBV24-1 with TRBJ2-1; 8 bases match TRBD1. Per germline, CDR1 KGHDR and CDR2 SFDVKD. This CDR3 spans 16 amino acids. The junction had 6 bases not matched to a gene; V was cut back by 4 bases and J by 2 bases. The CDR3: CATSETTGGPYNEQFF. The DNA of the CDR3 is TGTGCCACCAGTGAAACCACAGGGGGGCCCTACAATGAGCAGTTCTTC.

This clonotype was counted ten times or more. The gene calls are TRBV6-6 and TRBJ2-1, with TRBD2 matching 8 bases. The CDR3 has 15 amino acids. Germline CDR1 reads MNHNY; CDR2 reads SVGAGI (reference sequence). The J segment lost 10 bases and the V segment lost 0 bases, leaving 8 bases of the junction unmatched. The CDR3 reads CASSYSETSAGEQFF. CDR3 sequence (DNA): TGTGCCAGCAGTTACTCGGAGACTAGCGCAGGGGAGCAGTTCTTC.

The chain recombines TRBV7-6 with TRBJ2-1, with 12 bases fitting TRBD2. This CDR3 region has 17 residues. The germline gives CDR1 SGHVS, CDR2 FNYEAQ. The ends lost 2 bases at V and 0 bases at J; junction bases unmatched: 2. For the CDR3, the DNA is TGTGCCAGCAGCTTAATGACTAGCGGGAGCTCCTACAATGAGCAGTTCTTC. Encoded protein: CASSLMTSGSSYNEQFF.

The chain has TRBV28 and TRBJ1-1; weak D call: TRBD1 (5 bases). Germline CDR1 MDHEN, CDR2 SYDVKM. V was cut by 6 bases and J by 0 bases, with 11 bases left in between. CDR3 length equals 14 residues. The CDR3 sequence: CASSSQTVNTEAFF. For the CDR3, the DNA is TGTGCCAGCAGCTCACAGACAGTGAACACTGAAGCTTTCTTT.

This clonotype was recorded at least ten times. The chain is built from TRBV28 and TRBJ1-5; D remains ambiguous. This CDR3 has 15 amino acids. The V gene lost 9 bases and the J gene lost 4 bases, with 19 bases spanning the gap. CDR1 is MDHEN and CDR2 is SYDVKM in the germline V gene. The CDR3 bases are TGTGCCAGTAACCTCCGGTGGATACGAAATCAGCCCCAGCATTTT. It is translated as CASNLRWIRNQPQHF. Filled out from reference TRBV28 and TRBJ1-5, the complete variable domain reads DVKVTQSSRYLVKRTGEKVFLECVQDMDHENMFWYRQDPGLGLRLIYFSYDVKMKEKGDIPEGYSVSREKKERFSLILESASTNQTSMYLCASNLRWIRNQPQHFGDGTRLSIL.

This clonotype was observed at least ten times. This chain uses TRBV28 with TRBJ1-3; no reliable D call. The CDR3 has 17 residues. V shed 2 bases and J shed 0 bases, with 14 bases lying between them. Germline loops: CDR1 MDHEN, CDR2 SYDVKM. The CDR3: CASSLSSGGSSGNTIYF. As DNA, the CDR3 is TGTGCCAGCAGTTTAAGCTCAGGCGGGAGCTCTGGAAACACCATATATTTT.

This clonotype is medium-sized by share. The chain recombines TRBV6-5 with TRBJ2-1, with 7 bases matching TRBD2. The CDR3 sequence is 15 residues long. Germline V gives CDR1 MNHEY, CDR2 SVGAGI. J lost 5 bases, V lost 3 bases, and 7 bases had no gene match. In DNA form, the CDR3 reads TGTGCCAGCAGTTATGCCGGGGGAGGGAACAATGAGCAGTTCTTC. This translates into CASSYAGGGNNEQFF.

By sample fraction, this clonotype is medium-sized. The CDR3 here is CAWSGTGGSEQYF. As DNA, the CDR3 is TGTGCCTGGAGTGGGACAGGGGGCTCCGAGCAGTACTTC. The chain uses TRBV30 and TRBJ2-7, with 11 bases fitting TRBD1. Germline CDR1 and CDR2: GTSNPN and SVGIG (reference sequence). The CDR3 spans 13 residues. Trimming removed 1 base from V and 6 bases from J; junction bases left unmatched: 2.

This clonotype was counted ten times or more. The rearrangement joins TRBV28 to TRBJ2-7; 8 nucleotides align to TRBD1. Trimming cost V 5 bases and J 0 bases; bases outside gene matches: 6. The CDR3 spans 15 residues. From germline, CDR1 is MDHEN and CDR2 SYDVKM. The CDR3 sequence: CASSRDGTGSYEQYF. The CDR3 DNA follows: TGTGCCAGCAGTCGGGACGGGACAGGCTCCTACGAGCAGTACTTC.

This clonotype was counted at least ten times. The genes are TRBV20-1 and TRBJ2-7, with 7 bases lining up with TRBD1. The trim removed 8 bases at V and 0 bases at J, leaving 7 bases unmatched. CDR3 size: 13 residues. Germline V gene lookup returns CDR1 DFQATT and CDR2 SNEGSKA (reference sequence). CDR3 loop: CSTQTGPSYEQYF. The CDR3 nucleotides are TGCAGTACTCAGACAGGGCCCTCCTACGAGCAGTACTTC.

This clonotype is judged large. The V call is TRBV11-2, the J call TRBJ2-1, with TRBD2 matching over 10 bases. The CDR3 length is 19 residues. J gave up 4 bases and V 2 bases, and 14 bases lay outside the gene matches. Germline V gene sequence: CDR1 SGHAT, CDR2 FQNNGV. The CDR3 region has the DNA TGTGCCAGCAGCTTACCGCCCCCTCTAGCGGGGGTCTTGTACAATGAGCAGTTCTTC. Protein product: CASSLPPPLAGVLYNEQFF. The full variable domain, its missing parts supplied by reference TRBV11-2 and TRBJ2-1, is EAGVAQSPRYKIIEKRQSVAFWCNPISGHATLYWYQQILGQGPKLLIQFQNNGVVDDSQLPKDRFSAERLKGVDSTLKIQPAKLEDSAVYLCASSLPPPLAGVLYNEQFFGPGTRLTVL.

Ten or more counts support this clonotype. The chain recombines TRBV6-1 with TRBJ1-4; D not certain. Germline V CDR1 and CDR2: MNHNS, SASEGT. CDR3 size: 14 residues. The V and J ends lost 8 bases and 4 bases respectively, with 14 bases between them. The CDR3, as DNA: TGTGCCAGCGGAAGACGGAGCCTTAATGAAAAACTGTTTTTT. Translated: CASGRRSLNEKLFF.

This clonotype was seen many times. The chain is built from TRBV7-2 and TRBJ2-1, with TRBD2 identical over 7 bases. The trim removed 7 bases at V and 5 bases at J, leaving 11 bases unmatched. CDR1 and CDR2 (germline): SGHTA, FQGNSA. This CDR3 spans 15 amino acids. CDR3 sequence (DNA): TGTGCCAGCACCGACTGGACTAGTGACAACAATGAGCAGTTCTTC. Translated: CASTDWTSDNNEQFF. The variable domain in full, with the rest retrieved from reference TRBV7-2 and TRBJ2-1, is GAGVSQSPSNKVTEKGKDVELRCDPISGHTALYWYRQSLGQGLEFLIYFQGNSAPDKSGLPSDRFSAERTGGSVSTLTIQRTQQEDSAVYLCASTDWTSDNNEQFFGPGTRLTVL.

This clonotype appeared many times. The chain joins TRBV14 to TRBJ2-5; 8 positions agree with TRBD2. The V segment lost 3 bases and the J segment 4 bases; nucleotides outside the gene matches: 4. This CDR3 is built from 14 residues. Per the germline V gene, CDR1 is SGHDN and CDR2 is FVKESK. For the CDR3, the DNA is TGTGCCAGCAGCCAGAACCGGGGGGGAGAGACCCAGTACTTC. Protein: CASSQNRGGETQYF. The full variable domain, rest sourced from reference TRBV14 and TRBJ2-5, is EAGVTQFPSHSVIEKGQTVTLRCDPISGHDNLYWYRRVMGKEIKFLLHFVKESKQDESGMPNNRFLAERTGGTYSTLKVQPAELEDSGVYFCASSQNRGGETQYFGPGTRLLVL.

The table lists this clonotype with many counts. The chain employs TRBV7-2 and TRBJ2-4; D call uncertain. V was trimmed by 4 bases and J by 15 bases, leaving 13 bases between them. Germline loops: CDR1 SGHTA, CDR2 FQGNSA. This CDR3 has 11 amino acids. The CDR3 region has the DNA TGTGCCAGCAGCTCCGGGCCAAATCGGTACTTC. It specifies CASSSGPNRYF.

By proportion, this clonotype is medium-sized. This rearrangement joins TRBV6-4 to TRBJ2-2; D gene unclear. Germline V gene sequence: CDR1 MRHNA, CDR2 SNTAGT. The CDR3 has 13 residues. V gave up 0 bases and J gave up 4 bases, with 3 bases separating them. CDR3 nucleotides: TGTGCCAGCAGTGACTCTAGCACCGGGGAGCTGTTTTTT. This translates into CASSDSSTGELFF.

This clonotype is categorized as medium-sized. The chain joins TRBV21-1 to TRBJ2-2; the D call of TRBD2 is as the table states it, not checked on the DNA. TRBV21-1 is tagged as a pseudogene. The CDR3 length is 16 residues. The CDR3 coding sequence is TGTGCCAGCAGCAAAGCGCTCAGCGGGCTCACCGGGGAGCTGTTTTTT. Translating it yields CASSKALSGLTGELFF.

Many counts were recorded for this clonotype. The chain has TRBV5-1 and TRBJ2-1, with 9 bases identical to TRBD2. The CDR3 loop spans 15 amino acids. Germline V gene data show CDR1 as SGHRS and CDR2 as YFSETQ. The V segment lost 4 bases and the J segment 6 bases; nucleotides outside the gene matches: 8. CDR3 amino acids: CASSPLSGSSNEQFF. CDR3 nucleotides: TGCGCCAGCAGCCCCCTTAGCGGGAGCTCCAATGAGCAGTTCTTC.

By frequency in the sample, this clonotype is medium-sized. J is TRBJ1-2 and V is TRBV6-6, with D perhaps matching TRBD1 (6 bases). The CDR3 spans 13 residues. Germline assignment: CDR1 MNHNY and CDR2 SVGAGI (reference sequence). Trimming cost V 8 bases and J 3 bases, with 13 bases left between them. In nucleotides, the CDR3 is TGTGCCAGCGTCCGGGGGCGCGACTATGGCTACACCTTC. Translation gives CASVRGRDYGYTF.

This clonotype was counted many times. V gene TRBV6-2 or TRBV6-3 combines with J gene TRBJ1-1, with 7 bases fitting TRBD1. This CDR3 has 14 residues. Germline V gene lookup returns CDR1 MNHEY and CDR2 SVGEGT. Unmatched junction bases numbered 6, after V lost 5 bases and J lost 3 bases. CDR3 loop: CASSMGQTYTEAFF. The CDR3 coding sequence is TGTGCCAGCAGTATGGGACAGACCTACACTGAAGCTTTCTTT.

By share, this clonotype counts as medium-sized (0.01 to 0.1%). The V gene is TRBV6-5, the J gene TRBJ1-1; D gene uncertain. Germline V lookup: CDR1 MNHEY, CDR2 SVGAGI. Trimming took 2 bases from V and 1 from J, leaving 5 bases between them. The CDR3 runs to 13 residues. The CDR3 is CASSYNRNTEAFF. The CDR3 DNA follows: TGTGCCAGCAGTTACAACAGGAACACTGAAGCTTTCTTT.

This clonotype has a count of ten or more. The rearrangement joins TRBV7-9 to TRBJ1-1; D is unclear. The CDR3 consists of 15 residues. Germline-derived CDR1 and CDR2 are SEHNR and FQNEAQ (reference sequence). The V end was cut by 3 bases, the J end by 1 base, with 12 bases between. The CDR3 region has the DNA TGTGCCAGCAGCTTTTCCCGCATGCGGAACACTGAAGCTTTCTTT. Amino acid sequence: CASSFSRMRNTEAFF.